The 17 T cell receptor beta chains below come from one sample, sequenced in a study of STAT5B mutations in CD4+ large granular lymphocyte leukemia. Sequenced by immunoSEQ multiplex PCR; TCRdb stores in-frame clones only, minus some. This sample carries around 29,000 clones, over 70% of them seen once, and the ten largest clones take under 1.2%. Sample: CD4+ T cells from blood buffy coats. Receptors originate from a human donor in good health.

The gene calls are TRBV7-9 and TRBJ2-1; D not certain. The CDR3 is 14 residues long. V was shortened by 5 bases and J by 3 bases, with 11 bases between the two germline ends. Germline CDR1 SEHNR, CDR2 FQNEAQ (reference sequence). Here the CDR3 DNA reads TGTGCCAGCAGCCGATTCGACGACTACAATGAGCAGTTCTTC. As protein: CASSRFDDYNEQFF. The variable domain in full, completed from reference TRBV7-9 and TRBJ2-1, reads DTGVSQNPRHKITKRGQNVTFRCDPISEHNRLYWYRQTLGQGPEFLTYFQNEAQLEKSRLLSDRFSAERPKGSFSTLEIQRTEQGDSAMYLCASSRFDDYNEQFFGPGTRLTVL.

The genes are TRBV28 and TRBJ2-7, with 11 bases that match TRBD2. Germline-derived CDR1 and CDR2 are MDHEN and SYDVKM. Trimming at V came to 7 bases and at J to 6 bases, leaving 8 bases not matched to a gene. This CDR3 contains 14 residues. The CDR3 reads CASTSTSGVAEQYF. The CDR3 DNA reads TGTGCCAGCACTTCGACTAGCGGGGTCGCCGAGCAGTACTTC.

The chain links TRBV7-2 to TRBJ2-2; D uncertain. V was clipped by 1 base and J by 5 bases, with 5 bases between them. Germline assignment: CDR1 SGHTA and CDR2 FQGNSA. There are 13 residues in the CDR3. The CDR3 DNA reads as TGTGCCAGCAGCTTAGATAGGACCGGGGAGCTGTTTTTT. Translating gives CASSLDRTGELFF.

The chain links TRBV7-6 to TRBJ2-7, with D possibly TRBD1 on 5 matching bases. The V end lost 4 bases, the J end lost 5 bases, and 15 bases lay between the germline ends. The V gene's germline CDR1 is SGHVS and CDR2 FNYEAQ. CDR3 size: 14 residues. CDR3 sequence reads: CASSSSTASHEQYF. CDR3 sequence (DNA): TGTGCCAGCAGCTCCTCGACAGCGAGCCACGAGCAGTACTTC.

V gene TRBV11-2 combines with J gene TRBJ2-3, with 9 bases matching TRBD1. The CDR3 runs to 18 residues. Per germline, CDR1 SGHAT and CDR2 FQNNGV. V dropped 2 bases and J dropped 0; count of bases not matched to a gene: 9. CDR3 DNA: TGTGCCAGCAGCTTATTCGGGGGACAGGGTACAAGCACAGATACGCAGTATTTT. Its translation is CASSLFGGQGTSTDTQYF.

This chain connects TRBV19 to TRBJ2-6, with 8 bases that match TRBD1. Germline loops: CDR1 LNHDA, CDR2 SQIVND (reference sequence). With 4 bases clipped from V and 3 bases from J, the junction kept 5 bases outside the gene matches. There are 16 residues in the CDR3. CDR3 nucleotide sequence: TGTGCCAGTAGTAGACAGGGGTCCGGTGGGGCCAACGTCCTGACTTTC. This codes for CASSRQGSGGANVLTF.

This chain links TRBV27 with TRBJ1-5; 7 nucleotides line up with TRBD1. Germline CDR1 and CDR2: MNHEY and SMNVEV (reference sequence). V trimming: 4 bases; J trimming: 6 bases; junction bases outside the gene matches: 9. This CDR3 region has 15 residues. CDR3 in amino acids: CASSSRSTGAQPQHF. Here the CDR3 DNA reads TGTGCCAGCAGTTCTCGAAGTACAGGGGCTCAGCCCCAGCATTTT.

This clone appeared a few times. The rearrangement links TRBV7-9 to TRBJ2-1; D is unresolved. CDR3 length equals 12 residues. Germline lookup yields CDR1 SEHNR and CDR2 FQNEAQ (reference sequence). The V end lost 7 bases, the J end lost 8 bases, and 12 bases lay between the germline ends. The chain's CDR3 is CASTPAWDEQFF. CDR3 nucleotide sequence: TGTGCCAGCACCCCAGCCTGGGATGAGCAGTTCTTC. Variable domain in full (rest from reference TRBV7-9 and TRBJ2-1): DTGVSQNPRHKITKRGQNVTFRCDPISEHNRLYWYRQTLGQGPEFLTYFQNEAQLEKSRLLSDRFSAERPKGSFSTLEIQRTEQGDSAMYLCASTPAWDEQFFGPGTRLTVL.

The V and J genes are TRBV5-1 and TRBJ2-2; 7 bases are shared with TRBD1. Trimming at V came to 4 bases and at J to 0 bases, leaving 6 bases not matched to a gene. The CDR3 totals 16 residues. CDR1 and CDR2 from the germline V gene are SGHRS and YFSETQ. In nucleotides, the CDR3 is TGCGCCAGCAGCCTGGGGACAGTGGCGAACACCGGGGAGCTGTTTTTT. Amino acids: CASSLGTVANTGELFF. The variable domain in full, completed from reference TRBV5-1 and TRBJ2-2, reads KAGVTQTPRYLIKTRGQQVTLSCSPISGHRSVSWYQQTPGQGLQFLFEYFSETQRNKGNFPGRFSGRQFSNSRSEMNVSTLELGDSALYLCASSLGTVANTGELFFGEGSRLTVL.

The V call is TRBV18, the J call TRBJ2-5, with D perhaps matching TRBD1 or TRBD2 (5 bases each). This CDR3 spans 14 amino acids. Deletions cut 0 bases from V and 5 bases from J, with 10 bases between. Germline values: CDR1 KGHSH, CDR2 LQKENI. CDR3 in amino acids: CASSPPQGVETQYF. CDR3 sequence (DNA): TGTGCCAGCTCACCACCCCAGGGAGTGGAGACCCAGTACTTC.

This clone was detected only a few times. V is TRBV9 and J is TRBJ2-6; D is possibly TRBD1 (6 bases). V lost 7 bases, J lost 2 bases, and 19 bases lay in between. Per the germline V gene, CDR1 is SGDLS and CDR2 is YYNGEE. The CDR3 length is 17 residues. The CDR3 nucleotides are TGTGCCAGCCGGGATCCGGGACATCTAGCTGGGGCCAACGTCCTGACTTTC. This gives the protein CASRDPGHLAGANVLTF.

This chain connects TRBV19 to TRBJ2-3; tentatively, D is TRBD1 (6 bases). V lost 7 bases to trimming and J lost 8 bases, with 22 bases between them. Per the germline V gene, CDR1 is LNHDA and CDR2 is SQIVND (reference sequence). The CDR3 length is 15 residues. CDR3 loop: CASNPRQDTIGTQYF. The CDR3 DNA is TGTGCCAGTAACCCCCGACAGGATACGATCGGTACGCAGTATTTT.

V usage is TRBV18 and J usage is TRBJ1-2, with D perhaps TRBD1 (5 bases). The CDR3 runs 12 residues. V was shortened by 3 bases and J by 5 bases, with 7 bases between the two germline ends. Germline CDR1 reads KGHSH; CDR2 reads LQKENI. The CDR3 here is CASSPGAYGYTF. CDR3 coding DNA: TGTGCCAGCTCACCTGGGGCGTATGGCTACACCTTC.

This rearrangement joins TRBV18 to TRBJ2-7; tentatively, D is TRBD1 (5 bases). The CDR3 loop spans 12 amino acids. CDR1 and CDR2 (germline): KGHSH, LQKENI. The V gene lost 2 bases and the J gene lost 4 bases, with 6 bases spanning the gap. The CDR3 here is CASSPDSYEQYV. For the CDR3, the DNA is TGTGCCAGCTCACCAGACAGTTACGAGCAGTACGTC.

This clone was observed a single time. The chain joins TRBV29-1 to TRBJ2-3; TRBD1 is a possible D gene (5 bases). From germline, CDR1 is SQVTM and CDR2 ANQGSEA. Trimming removed 4 bases at V and 2 bases at J, with 7 bases between. The CDR3 covers 12 residues. In nucleotides, the CDR3 is TGCAGCGTTGGACAGATCACAGATACGCAGTATTTT. It specifies CSVGQITDTQYF.

The count of this clone is one. The V and J genes are TRBV7-8 and TRBJ1-1; D unclear. With 2 bases removed from V and 5 bases from J, the gap between germline ends came to 12 bases. The CDR3 loop spans 14 amino acids. Looked up from germline, CDR1 is SGHVS and CDR2 is FQNEAQ. CDR3 coding DNA: TGTGCCAGCAGCTTAATCGGGGAGGGTACTGAAGCTTTCTTT. It is translated as CASSLIGEGTEAFF. Looking up the rest from reference TRBV7-8 and TRBJ1-1 gives the full variable domain: GAGVSQSPRYKVAKRGQDVALRCDPISGHVSLFWYQQALGQGPEFLTYFQNEAQLDKSGLPSDRFFAERPEGSVSTLKIQRTQQEDSAVYLCASSLIGEGTEAFFGQGTRLTVV.

The V call is TRBV27, the J call TRBJ1-2; the D is unclear. V was pared by 2 bases and J by 6 bases, with 16 bases between. This CDR3 has 15 amino acids. The germline CDR1 and CDR2 sequences are MNHEY and SMNVEV (reference sequence). CDR3 region: CASSLTGGGLDGYTF. The DNA for the CDR3 is TGTGCCAGCAGTTTAACTGGAGGCGGGCTAGATGGCTACACCTTC.